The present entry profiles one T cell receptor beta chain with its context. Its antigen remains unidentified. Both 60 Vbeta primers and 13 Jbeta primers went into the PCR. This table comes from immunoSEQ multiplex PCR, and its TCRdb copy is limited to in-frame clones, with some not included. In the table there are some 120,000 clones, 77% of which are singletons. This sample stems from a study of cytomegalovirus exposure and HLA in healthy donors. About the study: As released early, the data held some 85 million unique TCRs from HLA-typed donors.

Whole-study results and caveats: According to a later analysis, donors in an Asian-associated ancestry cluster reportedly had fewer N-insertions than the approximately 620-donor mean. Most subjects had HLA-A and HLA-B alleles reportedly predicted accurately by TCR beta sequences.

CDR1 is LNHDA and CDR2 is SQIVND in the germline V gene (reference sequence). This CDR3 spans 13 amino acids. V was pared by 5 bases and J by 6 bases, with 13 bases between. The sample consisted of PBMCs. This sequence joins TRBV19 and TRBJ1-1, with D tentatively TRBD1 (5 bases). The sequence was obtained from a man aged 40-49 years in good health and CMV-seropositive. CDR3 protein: CASSGPRTPEAFF. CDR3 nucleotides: TGTGCCAGTAGTGGACCCAGGACACCTGAAGCTTTCTTT.